The text below deals with one T cell receptor (beta chain). Its target is not known. The entry originates in a study of blood T cells in healthy people across ages. Study-wide points: Significant beta diversity loss was already apparent by age approximately 37, declining roughly linearly.

The use of a sample-barcoded 5' primer and a J-beta primer mix characterized a second PCR of roughly 7 to 11 cycles. Via MiXCR, TCRdb re-called the 5' RACE reads, giving one row per CDR3 protein. The sample lists about 800,000 distinct CDR3 sequences, about 47% occurring once. V trimming: 2 bases; J trimming: 4 bases; junction bases outside the gene matches: 6. CDR1 and CDR2 (germline): SGDLS, YYNGEE. This CDR3 has 15 residues. This clonotype originated in an elderly man in good health. What was sequenced was blood. This chain uses TRBV9 with TRBJ2-1; TRBD1 agrees at 7 bases. The CDR3, as DNA: TGTGCCAGCAGCGTCCGGGACAGAAAATACAATGAGCAGTTCTTC. This sequence encodes CASSVRDRKYNEQFF.